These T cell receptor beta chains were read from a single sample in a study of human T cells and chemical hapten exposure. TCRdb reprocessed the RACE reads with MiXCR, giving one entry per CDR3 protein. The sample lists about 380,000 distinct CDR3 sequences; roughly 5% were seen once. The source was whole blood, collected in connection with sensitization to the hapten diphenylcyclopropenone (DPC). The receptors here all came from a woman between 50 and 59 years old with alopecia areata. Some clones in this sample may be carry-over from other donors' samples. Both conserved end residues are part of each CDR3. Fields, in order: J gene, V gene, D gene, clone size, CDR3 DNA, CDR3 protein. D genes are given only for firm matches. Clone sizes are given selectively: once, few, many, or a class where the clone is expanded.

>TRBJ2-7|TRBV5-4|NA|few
TGTGCCAGCAGCTTGGGTACACTGAGCTCCTACGAGCAGTACTTC
CASSLGTLSSYEQYF
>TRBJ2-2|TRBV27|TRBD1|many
TGTGCCAGCAGTGCCTACAGGGGGGTCCTCACCGGGGAGCTGTTTTTT
CASSAYRGVLTGELFF
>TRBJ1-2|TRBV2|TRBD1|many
TGTGCCAGCACCCCCGGGACAGGATACTATGGCTACACCTTC
CASTPGTGYYGYTF
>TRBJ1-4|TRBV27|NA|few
TGTGCCAGCACCCGCGATTTGGGCGCTGAAAAACTGTTTTTT
CASTRDLGAEKLFF
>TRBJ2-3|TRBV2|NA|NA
TGTGCCAGCGCCCCCCGGGCTCCCATGGGCACAGATACGCAGTATTTT
CASAPRAPMGTDTQYF
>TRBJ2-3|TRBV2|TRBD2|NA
TGTGCCAGCAGTGAAGGTACTAGCGGGAGCACAGATACGCAGTATTTT
CASSEGTSGSTDTQYF
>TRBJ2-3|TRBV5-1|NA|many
TGCGCCAGCAGCTTGGAAGGGACTAGCACAGATACGCAGTATTTT
CASSLEGTSTDTQYF
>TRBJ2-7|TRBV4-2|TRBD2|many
TGTGCCAGCAGCCAAACGGCGGGAGTGGAAGAGCAGTACTTC
CASSQTAGVEEQYF
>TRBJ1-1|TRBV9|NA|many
TGTGCCAGCAGCGTTTCCCCTGCGCTTGTGACTGAAGCTTTCTTT
CASSVSPALVTEAFF
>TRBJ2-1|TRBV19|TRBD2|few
TGTGCCAGTAGTGATTATAGCGGGAGAAACAATGAGCAGTTCTTC
CASSDYSGRNNEQFF
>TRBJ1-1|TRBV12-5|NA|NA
TGTGCTAGTGGTTTGGGGACTTACACTGAAGCTTTCTTT
CASGLGTYTEAFF
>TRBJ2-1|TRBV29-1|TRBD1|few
TGCAGCGTGAGACCACAGGGGTATGAGCAGTTCTTC
CSVRPQGYEQFF
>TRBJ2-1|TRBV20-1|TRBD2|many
TGCAGTGCTAGGAGCAGCGGGGGAGCGTCCTACAATGAGCAGTTCTTC
CSARSSGGASYNEQFF
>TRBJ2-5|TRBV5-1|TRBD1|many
TGCGCCAGCAGTCCCGGGACAGGGGTCGAGACCCAGTACTTC
CASSPGTGVETQYF
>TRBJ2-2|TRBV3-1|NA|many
TGTGCCAGCAGCCAAGGCGGGGAGCTGTTTTTT
CASSQGGELFF
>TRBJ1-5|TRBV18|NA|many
TGTGCCAGCTCACCCCAGGGAAGGGGAAGTCAGCCCCAGCATTTT
CASSPQGRGSQPQHF
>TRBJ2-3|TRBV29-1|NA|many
TGCAGCGTTATGGGAAGCACAGATACGCAGTATTTT
CSVMGSTDTQYF
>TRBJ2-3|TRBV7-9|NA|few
TGTGCCAGCAGCTTAGGTGACAAGTCTAGCACAGATACGCAGTATTTT
CASSLGDKSSTDTQYF
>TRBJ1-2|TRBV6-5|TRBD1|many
TGTGCCAGCAGTTCCGGGACAGGCTCAGTGGGCTACACCTTC
CASSSGTGSVGYTF
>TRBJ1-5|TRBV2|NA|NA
TGTGCCAGAAAATCCCCGACAGAGACCGGGAGCAATCAGCCCCAGCATTTT
CARKSPTETGSNQPQHF
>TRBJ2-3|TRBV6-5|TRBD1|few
TGTGCCAGCAGTTCCATCACGGACAGGGGTCGCACAGATACGCAGTATTTT
CASSSITDRGRTDTQYF
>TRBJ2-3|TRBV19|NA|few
TGTGCCAGTATGGCGGCCCGAGATACGCAGTATTTT
CASMAARDTQYF
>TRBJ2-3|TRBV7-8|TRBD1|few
TGTGCCACCTACGCGATCCAGGGGGCTAACACAGATACGCAGTATTTT
CATYAIQGANTDTQYF
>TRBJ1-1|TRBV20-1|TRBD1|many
TGCAGTGCTTGGGACAGCATGAACACTGAAGCTTTCTTT
CSAWDSMNTEAFF
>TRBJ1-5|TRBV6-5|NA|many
TGTGCCAGCAGTTCGGGCAGGGTAGTGGGTCAGCCCCAGCATTTT
CASSSGRVVGQPQHF
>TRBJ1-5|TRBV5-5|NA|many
TGTGCCAGCAGCCGAAATAGCAATCAGCCCCAGCATTTT
CASSRNSNQPQHF
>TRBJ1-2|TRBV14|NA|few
TGTGCCAGCAGCCAGGGGATTTGGTATGGCTACACCTTC
CASSQGIWYGYTF
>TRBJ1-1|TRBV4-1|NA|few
TGCGCCAGCAGCCAGGGACATAACTTGGAAGCTTTCTTT
CASSQGHNLEAFF
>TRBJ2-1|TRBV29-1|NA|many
TGCAGCGTTGTAGGCGACAATGAGCAGTTCTTC
CSVVGDNEQFF
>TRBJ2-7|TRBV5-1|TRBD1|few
TGCGCCAGCAGCTTGAGGGGACAGGGGTTAGCCGAGCAGTACTTC
CASSLRGQGLAEQYF
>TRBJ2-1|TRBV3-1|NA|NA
TGTGCCAGCAGCCAAGATGGAGGGGTTGGCTACAATGAGCAGTTCTTC
CASSQDGGVGYNEQFF
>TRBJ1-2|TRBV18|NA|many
TGTGCCAGCTCACCACCCCCTCGTGGGCGGTTGATACGTGGCTACACCTTC
CASSPPPRGRLIRGYTF
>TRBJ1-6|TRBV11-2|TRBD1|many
TGTGCCAGCAGCGGCGACAGGGGTCTTGATCTTTATTCACCCCTCCACTTT
CASSGDRGLDLYSPLHF
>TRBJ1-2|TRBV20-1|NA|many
TGCAGTGCTAGAGCACAGACGGTCAACTATGGCTACACCTTC
CSARAQTVNYGYTF
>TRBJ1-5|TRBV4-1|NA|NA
TGCGCCAGCAGCCGTTTAGGGGGGGTGAATCAGCCCCAGCATTTT
CASSRLGGVNQPQHF
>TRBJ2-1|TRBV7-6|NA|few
TGTGCCAGCAGCTTAGGTTTTCTTGGCCCTCCTAACTACAATGAGCAGTTCTTC
CASSLGFLGPPNYNEQFF
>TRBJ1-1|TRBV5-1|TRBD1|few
TGCGCCAGCAGCTCACAGGGGTCGAACACTGAAGCTTTCTTT
CASSSQGSNTEAFF
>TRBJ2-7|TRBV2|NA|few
TGTGCCAGCAGTGGCTCCCGGGATAGCCCCTACGAGCAGTACTTC
CASSGSRDSPYEQYF
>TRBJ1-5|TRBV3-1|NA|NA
TGTGCCAGCAGCCAAGATCCCGGGACACGGAATCAGCCCCAGCATTTT
CASSQDPGTRNQPQHF